A selection of T cell receptor beta chains follows, all from one sample in a study of early T cells in non-severe SARS-CoV-2 infection. Using its own MiXCR run on the 5' RACE reads, TCRdb lists one record per CDR3 protein. The table lists around 88,000 distinct CDR3 sequences, around an eighth of them singletons. Sequenced: whole blood. Every receptor here comes from an adult who was a healthcare worker with PCR-confirmed SARS-CoV-2 infection or an uninfected control (not recorded which). Both conserved end residues are part of each CDR3. Each record gives: J gene, clone size, D gene, V gene, CDR3 protein, CDR3 DNA. D genes are given only for firm matches. Clone size is not always given. Where it is, it says once, few, many or a class for expanded clones.

j_gene: TRBJ2-2
abundance: -
d_gene: -
v_gene: TRBV27
CDR3aa: CASIGTMGTGELFF
CDR3nt: TGTGCCAGCATAGGGACAATGGGAACCGGGGAGCTGTTTTTT

j_gene: TRBJ2-1
abundance: -
d_gene: -
v_gene: TRBV3-1
CDR3aa: CASSLRERGNEQFF
CDR3nt: TGTGCCAGCAGCCTTCGGGAGCGCGGAAATGAGCAGTTCTTC

j_gene: TRBJ2-2
abundance: -
d_gene: TRBD2
v_gene: TRBV10-2
CDR3aa: CASSDLAGVSTGELFF
CDR3nt: TGCGCCAGCAGTGATCTGGCGGGAGTTAGCACCGGGGAGCTGTTTTTT

j_gene: TRBJ2-7
abundance: -
d_gene: TRBD1
v_gene: TRBV12-5
CDR3aa: CASGRDRSYEQYF
CDR3nt: TGTGCTAGTGGACGGGACAGGTCCTACGAGCAGTACTTC

j_gene: TRBJ2-1
abundance: many
d_gene: TRBD2
v_gene: TRBV9
CDR3aa: CASSVGAGEYNEQFF
CDR3nt: TGTGCCAGCAGCGTAGGGGCGGGAGAGTACAATGAGCAGTTCTTC

j_gene: TRBJ2-6
abundance: -
d_gene: -
v_gene: TRBV2
CDR3aa: CASSTAATGANVLTF
CDR3nt: TGTGCCAGCAGTACCGCTGCAACTGGGGCCAACGTCCTGACTTTC

j_gene: TRBJ2-2
abundance: many
d_gene: -
v_gene: TRBV27
CDR3aa: CASSLGDTGELFF
CDR3nt: TGTGCCAGCAGTTTGGGGGACACCGGGGAGCTGTTTTTT

j_gene: TRBJ2-2
abundance: -
d_gene: -
v_gene: TRBV7-6
CDR3aa: CASSPGPGDANTGELFF
CDR3nt: TGTGCCAGCAGCCCAGGCCCCGGGGACGCGAACACCGGGGAGCTGTTTTTT

j_gene: TRBJ1-6
abundance: -
d_gene: TRBD1
v_gene: TRBV30
CDR3aa: CASNPTGGMNSPLHF
CDR3nt: TGTGCCTCTAATCCTACAGGGGGTATGAATTCACCCCTCCACTTT

j_gene: TRBJ1-4
abundance: few
d_gene: TRBD1
v_gene: TRBV7-6
CDR3aa: CASSLAGTGQEKLFF
CDR3nt: TGTGCCAGCAGCTTAGCCGGGACAGGGCAGGAAAAACTGTTTTTT

j_gene: TRBJ1-5
abundance: few
d_gene: -
v_gene: TRBV13
CDR3aa: CASSLGSKGQPQHF
CDR3nt: TGTGCCAGCAGCTTAGGCTCAAAGGGTCAGCCCCAGCATTTT

j_gene: TRBJ2-7
abundance: -
d_gene: TRBD2
v_gene: TRBV28
CDR3aa: CASSAGTSGSHEQYF
CDR3nt: TGTGCCAGCAGCGCAGGGACTAGCGGGAGCCACGAGCAGTACTTC

j_gene: TRBJ2-5
abundance: few
d_gene: -
v_gene: TRBV9
CDR3aa: CASSGPDTSGSQYF
CDR3nt: TGTGCCAGCAGCGGCCCGGACACCTCGGGGTCCCAGTACTTC

j_gene: TRBJ1-1
abundance: few
d_gene: -
v_gene: TRBV29-1
CDR3aa: CSVAGWNTEAFF
CDR3nt: TGCAGCGTTGCAGGGTGGAACACTGAAGCTTTCTTT

j_gene: TRBJ2-7
abundance: many
d_gene: -
v_gene: TRBV7-2
CDR3aa: CASSLVVSSYEQYF
CDR3nt: TGTGCCAGCAGCTTGGTCGTTAGCTCCTACGAGCAGTACTTC

j_gene: TRBJ2-7
abundance: -
d_gene: -
v_gene: TRBV5-1
CDR3aa: CASSRDSYYEQYF
CDR3nt: TGCGCCAGCAGCCGGGACTCCTACTACGAGCAGTACTTC

j_gene: TRBJ1-1
abundance: -
d_gene: -
v_gene: TRBV12-3/TRBV12-4
CDR3aa: CATKYTEAFF
CDR3nt: TGTGCCACCAAATACACTGAAGCTTTCTTT

j_gene: TRBJ2-7
abundance: -
d_gene: TRBD1
v_gene: TRBV9
CDR3aa: CASSPDRGAYEQYF
CDR3nt: TGTGCCAGCAGCCCGGACAGGGGGGCCTACGAGCAGTACTTC

j_gene: TRBJ2-7
abundance: -
d_gene: -
v_gene: TRBV11-2
CDR3aa: CASSLERLYEQYF
CDR3nt: TGTGCCAGCAGCTTGGAGCGCCTCTACGAGCAGTACTTC

j_gene: TRBJ1-2
abundance: many
d_gene: -
v_gene: TRBV19
CDR3aa: CASSIGFDSGVYGYTF
CDR3nt: TGTGCCAGTAGTATTGGATTCGACAGTGGAGTTTATGGCTACACCTTC

j_gene: TRBJ1-5
abundance: -
d_gene: -
v_gene: TRBV7-6
CDR3aa: CASSLAAGNQPQHF
CDR3nt: TGTGCCAGCAGCTTAGCTGCGGGCAATCAGCCCCAGCATTTT

j_gene: TRBJ2-7
abundance: -
d_gene: -
v_gene: TRBV10-2
CDR3aa: CASTGRVQDEQYF
CDR3nt: TGCGCCAGCACCGGAAGGGTCCAGGACGAGCAGTACTTC

j_gene: TRBJ2-7
abundance: many
d_gene: TRBD1
v_gene: TRBV20-1
CDR3aa: CSARDRDRSYEQYF
CDR3nt: TGCAGTGCTAGAGATCGGGACAGATCCTACGAGCAGTACTTC

j_gene: TRBJ2-3
abundance: -
d_gene: -
v_gene: TRBV7-3
CDR3aa: CASSLTAGRDTQYF
CDR3nt: TGTGCCAGCAGCTTAACGGCAGGGAGGGATACGCAGTATTTT

j_gene: TRBJ2-7
abundance: -
d_gene: -
v_gene: TRBV27
CDR3aa: CASSRQLKSSYEQYF
CDR3nt: TGTGCCAGCAGTAGACAGCTGAAATCCTCCTACGAGCAGTACTTC

j_gene: TRBJ2-5
abundance: many
d_gene: -
v_gene: TRBV19
CDR3aa: CASSWDREETQYF
CDR3nt: TGTGCCAGTAGTTGGGACCGAGAAGAGACCCAGTACTTC

j_gene: TRBJ2-3
abundance: -
d_gene: -
v_gene: TRBV6-5
CDR3aa: CASSYFLGTDTQYF
CDR3nt: TGTGCCAGCAGTTACTTCCTTGGCACAGATACGCAGTATTTT

j_gene: TRBJ2-4
abundance: -
d_gene: TRBD2
v_gene: TRBV3-1
CDR3aa: CASSHSGSGDIQYF
CDR3nt: TGTGCCAGCAGCCATAGCGGGAGCGGCGACATTCAGTACTTC

j_gene: TRBJ1-5
abundance: few
d_gene: TRBD1
v_gene: TRBV12-5
CDR3aa: CASGLGTRGRLGQPQHF
CDR3nt: TGTGCTAGTGGTTTGGGGACCAGGGGGCGGTTAGGTCAGCCCCAGCATTTT

j_gene: TRBJ2-1
abundance: few
d_gene: TRBD2
v_gene: TRBV12-5
CDR3aa: CASGLETSAQFF
CDR3nt: TGTGCTAGTGGTCTAGAGACTAGCGCGCAGTTCTTC

j_gene: TRBJ2-2
abundance: few
d_gene: -
v_gene: TRBV19
CDR3aa: CASSPPGAFGELFF
CDR3nt: TGTGCCAGTAGCCCTCCGGGCGCTTTCGGGGAGCTGTTTTTT

j_gene: TRBJ1-2
abundance: -
d_gene: -
v_gene: TRBV20-1
CDR3aa: CSAVGTLYGYTF
CDR3nt: TGCAGTGCAGTCGGGACTCTCTATGGCTACACCTTC

j_gene: TRBJ2-6
abundance: few
d_gene: -
v_gene: TRBV3-1
CDR3aa: CASSQRNRYPASGANVLTF
CDR3nt: TGTGCCAGCAGCCAGCGAAACAGGTACCCGGCCTCTGGGGCCAACGTCCTGACTTTC

j_gene: TRBJ2-7
abundance: -
d_gene: TRBD1
v_gene: TRBV20-1
CDR3aa: CSALRRDRGYEQYF
CDR3nt: TGCAGTGCACTAAGACGGGACAGAGGCTACGAGCAGTACTTC

j_gene: TRBJ1-6
abundance: many
d_gene: -
v_gene: TRBV21-1
CDR3aa: CASTPYWGNSPLHF
CDR3nt: TGTGCCAGCACCCCCTATTGGGGGAATTCACCCCTCCACTTT

j_gene: TRBJ1-1
abundance: few
d_gene: -
v_gene: TRBV4-1
CDR3aa: CASSQGEGETEAFF
CDR3nt: TGCGCCAGCAGCCAAGGAGAAGGGGAGACTGAAGCTTTCTTT

j_gene: TRBJ1-2
abundance: -
d_gene: -
v_gene: TRBV29-1
CDR3aa: CSARINYGYTF
CDR3nt: TGCAGCGCCAGGATAAACTATGGCTACACCTTC

j_gene: TRBJ2-1
abundance: many
d_gene: TRBD2
v_gene: TRBV19
CDR3aa: CASKPGTSGSWELHDEQFF
CDR3nt: TGTGCCAGTAAACCGGGGACTAGCGGGAGCTGGGAACTACACGATGAGCAGTTCTTC

j_gene: TRBJ2-5
abundance: -
d_gene: TRBD2
v_gene: TRBV20-1
CDR3aa: CSARGGGETQYF
CDR3nt: TGCAGTGCTAGGGGCGGGGGAGAGACCCAGTACTTC

j_gene: TRBJ2-1
abundance: few
d_gene: TRBD2
v_gene: TRBV12-3/TRBV12-4
CDR3aa: CASSRRLAGGYVSYNEQFF
CDR3nt: TGTGCCAGCAGTCGAAGACTAGCGGGAGGATATGTGTCCTACAATGAGCAGTTCTTC

j_gene: TRBJ2-3
abundance: few
d_gene: TRBD2
v_gene: TRBV7-2
CDR3aa: CASSLGVAGGTDTQYF
CDR3nt: TGTGCCAGCAGCTTAGGAGTAGCGGGAGGCACAGATACGCAGTATTTT

j_gene: TRBJ1-4
abundance: many
d_gene: -
v_gene: TRBV4-2
CDR3aa: CASSQDPFPTNEKLFF
CDR3nt: TGTGCCAGCAGCCAAGATCCGTTTCCAACTAATGAAAAACTGTTTTTT

j_gene: TRBJ2-7
abundance: few
d_gene: -
v_gene: TRBV11-3
CDR3aa: CASSAGTSTYEQYF
CDR3nt: TGTGCCAGCAGTGCCGGGACTTCTACCTACGAGCAGTACTTC

j_gene: TRBJ2-2
abundance: -
d_gene: -
v_gene: TRBV15
CDR3aa: CATTKAVNTGELFF
CDR3nt: TGTGCCACCACGAAGGCGGTGAACACCGGGGAGCTGTTTTTT

j_gene: TRBJ1-1
abundance: few
d_gene: -
v_gene: TRBV3-1
CDR3aa: CASTAPATGPNTEAFF
CDR3nt: TGTGCCAGCACCGCACCCGCGACAGGACCCAACACTGAAGCTTTCTTT